This T cell receptor beta chain was recorded in a study of cytomegalovirus exposure and HLA in healthy donors. V gave up 5 bases and J gave up 6 bases; unmatched junction bases: 10. There are 16 residues in the CDR3. Germline values: CDR1 SEHNR, CDR2 FQNEAQ (reference sequence). Measured with immunoSEQ multiplex PCR; TCRdb has only the in-frame clones, and not every one. The data contain approximately 130,000 clones, over 75% of them singletons. This sequence originates from a woman aged 25 to 45 in good health and CMV-seronegative. The V and J genes are TRBV7-9 and TRBJ2-1; 10 bases map to TRBD2. The sequencing sample was made of PBMCs. The CDR3 region is CASSPALAGARNEQFF. CDR3 nucleotide sequence: TGTGCCAGCAGCCCAGCTCTAGCGGGAGCCCGCAATGAGCAGTTCTTC.